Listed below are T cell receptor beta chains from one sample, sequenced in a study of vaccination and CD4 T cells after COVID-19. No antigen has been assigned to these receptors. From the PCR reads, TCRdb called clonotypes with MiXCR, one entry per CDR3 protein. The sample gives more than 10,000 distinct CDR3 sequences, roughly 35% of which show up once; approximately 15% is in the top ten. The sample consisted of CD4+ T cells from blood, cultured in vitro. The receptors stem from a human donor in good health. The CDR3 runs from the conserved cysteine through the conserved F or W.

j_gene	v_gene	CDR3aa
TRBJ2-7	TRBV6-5	CASSYSGLSYEQYF
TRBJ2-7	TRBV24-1	CATSDNDRDEQYF
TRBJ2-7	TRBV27	CASNHYPEQYF
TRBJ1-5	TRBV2	CASVFDRNQPQHF
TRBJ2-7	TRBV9	CASSFRDWPYEQYF
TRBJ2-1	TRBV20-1	CSARGASVAYNEQFF
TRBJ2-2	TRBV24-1	CATSDFETGGERGGELFF
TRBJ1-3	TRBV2	CASREGQVSGNTIYF
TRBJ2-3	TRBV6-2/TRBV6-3	CASRPGRVREADTQYF
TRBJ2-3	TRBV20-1	CSARGFGGWGDTQYF
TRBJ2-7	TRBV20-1	CSAPGRLAGIYEQYF
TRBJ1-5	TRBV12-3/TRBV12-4	CASSLFGGNQPQHF
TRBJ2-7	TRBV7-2	CASSLASRMGGRGEQYF
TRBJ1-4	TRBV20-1	CSAPRTAALFF
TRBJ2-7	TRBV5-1	CASSPGTGGYEQYF